The subject of this entry is one T cell receptor (beta chain). The specificity of this receptor is unknown. No much larger clone is present one base from it, and per-base qualities are unavailable. The source of the sample is a study of control samples from healthy donors and cancer patients (dated by TCRdb to the early 2020s). Sequences SGHNT (CDR1) and YYREEE (CDR2) are obtained from the germline V gene (reference sequence). The junction carries 11 bases between V and J, which are trimmed by 4 bases and 9 bases respectively. The CDR3 contains 12 residues, cysteine and phenylalanine counted. Here the CDR3 DNA is all that survives: 36 bases in frame from base 1. Receptors were amplified or captured by the immunoSEQ multiplex PCR assay. This is the immuneACCESS table as TCRdb keeps it, with only in-frame sequences that have V and J called. A part of the clones is gone; compared with another copy, unresolved V genes explain less than half, and the rest is unexplained. A total of about 160,000 clones appear in this sample, approximately 90% of them only once. The ten biggest clones cover approximately 12% of the sample.

The sample taken for sequencing was blood. The chain links TRBV5-4 with TRBJ2-1; the D gene is not confidently resolved. The clonotype comes from a man in his thirties or forties in good health. The DNA reads TGTGCCAGCAGCACGGATTTCTCTGAGCAGTTCTTC. Its translation is CASSTDFSEQFF.